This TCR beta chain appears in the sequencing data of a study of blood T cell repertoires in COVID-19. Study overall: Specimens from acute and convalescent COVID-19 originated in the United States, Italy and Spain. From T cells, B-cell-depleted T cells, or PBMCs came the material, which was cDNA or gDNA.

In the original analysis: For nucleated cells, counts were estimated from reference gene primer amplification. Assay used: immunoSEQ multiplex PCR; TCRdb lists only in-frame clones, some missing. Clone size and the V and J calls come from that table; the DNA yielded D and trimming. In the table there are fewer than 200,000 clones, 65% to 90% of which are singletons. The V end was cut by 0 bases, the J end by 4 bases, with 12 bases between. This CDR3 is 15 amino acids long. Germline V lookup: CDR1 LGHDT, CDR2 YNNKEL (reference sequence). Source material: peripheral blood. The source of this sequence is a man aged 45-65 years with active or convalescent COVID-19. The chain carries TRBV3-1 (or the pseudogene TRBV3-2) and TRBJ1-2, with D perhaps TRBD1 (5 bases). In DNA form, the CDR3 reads TGTGCCAGCAGCCAAGAGGTGGGGCGAGGCTATGGCTACACCTTC. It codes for CASSQEVGRGYGYTF.